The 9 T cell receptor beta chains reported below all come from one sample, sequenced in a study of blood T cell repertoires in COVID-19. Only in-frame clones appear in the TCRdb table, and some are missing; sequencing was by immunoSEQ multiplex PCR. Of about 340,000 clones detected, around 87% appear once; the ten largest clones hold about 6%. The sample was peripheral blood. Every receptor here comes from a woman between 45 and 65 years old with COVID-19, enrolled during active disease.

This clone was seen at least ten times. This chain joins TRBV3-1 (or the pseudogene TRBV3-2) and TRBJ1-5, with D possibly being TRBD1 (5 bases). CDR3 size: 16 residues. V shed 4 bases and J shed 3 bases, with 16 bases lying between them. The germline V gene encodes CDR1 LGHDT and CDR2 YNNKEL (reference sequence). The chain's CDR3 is CASSPAVTDFNQPQHF. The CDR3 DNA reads TGTGCCAGCAGCCCAGCCGTGACAGACTTCAATCAGCCCCAGCATTTT.

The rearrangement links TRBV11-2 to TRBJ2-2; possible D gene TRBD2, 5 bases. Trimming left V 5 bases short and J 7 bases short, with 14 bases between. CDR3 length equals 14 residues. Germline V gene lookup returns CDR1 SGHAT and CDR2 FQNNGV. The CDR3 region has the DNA TGTGCCAGCAGCCCCCATAGCGTCAGCGGGGAGCTGTTTTTT. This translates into CASSPHSVSGELFF.

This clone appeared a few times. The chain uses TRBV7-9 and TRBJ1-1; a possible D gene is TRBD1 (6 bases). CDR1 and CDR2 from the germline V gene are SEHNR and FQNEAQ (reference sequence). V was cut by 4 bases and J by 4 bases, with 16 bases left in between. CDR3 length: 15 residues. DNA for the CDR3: TGTGCCAGCAGCTCACAGGGAAAATTGCCCACTGAAGCTTTCTTT. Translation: CASSSQGKLPTEAFF.

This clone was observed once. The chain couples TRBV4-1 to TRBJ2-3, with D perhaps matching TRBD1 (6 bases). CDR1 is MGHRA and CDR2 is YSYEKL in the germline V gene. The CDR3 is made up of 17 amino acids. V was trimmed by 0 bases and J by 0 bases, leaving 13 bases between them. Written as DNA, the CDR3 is TGCGCCAGCAGCCAAGATATCTTGGACAGCAGCACAGATACGCAGTATTTT. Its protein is CASSQDILDSSTDTQYF.

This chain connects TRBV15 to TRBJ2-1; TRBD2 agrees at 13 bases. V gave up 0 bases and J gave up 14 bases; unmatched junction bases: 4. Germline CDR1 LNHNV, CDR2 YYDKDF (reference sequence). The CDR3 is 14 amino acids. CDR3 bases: TGTGCCACCAGCAGAGACCGTACTAGCGGGAGGGAGTTCTTC. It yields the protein CATSRDRTSGREFF.

The CDR3 sequence is CAWSVLGRGSYNEQFF. The CDR3 DNA follows: TGTGCCTGGAGTGTACTCGGAAGGGGCTCCTACAATGAGCAGTTCTTC. The V call is TRBV30, the J call TRBJ2-1; TRBD1 might be the D (5 bases). Deletions cut 0 bases from V and 0 bases from J, with 12 bases between. Looked up from germline, CDR1 is GTSNPN and CDR2 is SVGIG (reference sequence). The CDR3 is 16 residues long.

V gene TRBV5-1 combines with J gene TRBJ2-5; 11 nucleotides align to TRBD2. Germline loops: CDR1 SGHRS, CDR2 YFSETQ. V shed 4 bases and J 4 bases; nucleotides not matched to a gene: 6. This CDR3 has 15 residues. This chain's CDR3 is CASSTLAGERETQYF. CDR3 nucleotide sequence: TGCGCCAGCAGCACACTAGCGGGAGAACGAGAGACCCAGTACTTC. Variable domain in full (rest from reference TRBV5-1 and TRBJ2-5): KAGVTQTPRYLIKTRGQQVTLSCSPISGHRSVSWYQQTPGQGLQFLFEYFSETQRNKGNFPGRFSGRQFSNSRSEMNVSTLELGDSALYLCASSTLAGERETQYFGPGTRLLVL.

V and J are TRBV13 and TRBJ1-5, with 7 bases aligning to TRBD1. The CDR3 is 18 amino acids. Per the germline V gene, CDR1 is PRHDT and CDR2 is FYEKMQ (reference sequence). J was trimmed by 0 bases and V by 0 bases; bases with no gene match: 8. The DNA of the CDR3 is TGTGCCAGCAGCTTAGGGACCCCAGGGGGAAGTAGCAATCAGCCCCAGCATTTT. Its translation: CASSLGTPGGSSNQPQHF.

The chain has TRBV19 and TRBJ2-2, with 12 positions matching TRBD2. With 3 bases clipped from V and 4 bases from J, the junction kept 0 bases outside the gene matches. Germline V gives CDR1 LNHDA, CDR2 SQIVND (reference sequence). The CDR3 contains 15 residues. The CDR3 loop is CASSMGLAGTGELFF. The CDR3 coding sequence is TGTGCCAGTAGTATGGGACTAGCGGGCACCGGGGAGCTGTTTTTT. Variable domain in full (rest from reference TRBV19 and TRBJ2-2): DGGITQSPKYLFRKEGQNVTLSCEQNLNHDAMYWYRQDPGQGLRLIYYSQIVNDFQKGDIAEGYSVSREKKESFPLTVTSAQKNPTAFYLCASSMGLAGTGELFFGEGSRLTVL.